This note documents a single TCR beta chain sequence. The record originates from a study of shared T cell receptors in the human thymus. Sequenced by immunoSEQ multiplex PCR; TCRdb stores in-frame clones only, minus some. This table has some 700,000 clones, 70% to 90% appearing once. Germline V lookup: CDR1 MNHEY, CDR2 SVGAGI. The CDR3 has 13 residues. V lost 6 bases to trimming and J lost 5 bases, with 13 bases between them. These records were also assigned to another study, of human thymus T cells. That source adds: Donation came from healthy Finnish infants having corrective surgery for congenital heart defects. Thymus was obtained from resections taken during corrective heart surgery. Biased V and J segment usage appeared in thymus and peripheral blood. Related studies found that unrelated individuals share highly overlapping thymic repertoires.

The clonotype comes from a girl less than two years old with a congenital heart defect. V is TRBV6-5 and J is TRBJ1-2, with D possibly being TRBD1 (6 bases). The sequenced sample was thymocytes. This CDR3 is CASRAGTRYGYTF. The CDR3 DNA sequence: TGTGCCAGCAGAGCCGGGACAAGATATGGCTACACCTTC.